This is a list of T cell receptor beta chains from one sample in a study of blood T cell repertoires in COVID-19. The method was immunoSEQ multiplex PCR; TCRdb's version includes in-frame clones alone and lacks a portion of them. Here the sample spans about 14,000 clones, more than 65% being singletons. Sequencing input: peripheral blood. The receptors stem from a woman between 45 and 65 years old with active or convalescent COVID-19. CDR3s include the opening cysteine and the closing phenylalanine or tryptophan. The D gene is left open where the match is weak. The size field is filled for only some rows; it gives once, few, many or a size class.

clone size,D gene,V gene,J gene,CDR3 DNA,CDR3 protein
.,.,TRBV10-3,TRBJ1-5,TGTGCCATCAGTGAGTCTTCATGGCCCCAGCATTTT,CAISESSWPQHF
.,TRBD1,TRBV10-3,TRBJ1-5,TGTGCCATCAGTGATACACAGGGGGCGGACCAGCCCCAGCATTTT,CAISDTQGADQPQHF
.,TRBD2,TRBV4-2,TRBJ2-7,TGTGCCAGCAGCCCGAGCGGGAGAGTGCGGGAGCAGTACTTC,CASSPSGRVREQYF
once,.,TRBV30,TRBJ1-6,TGTGCCTGGAGTGGCAGGGTAGCCTATAATTCACCCCTCCACTTT,CAWSGRVAYNSPLHF
.,.,TRBV28,TRBJ1-2,TGTGCCAGCAGTCCCGCCGCTCGGGGAGGGGCTTATGGCTACACCTTC,CASSPAARGGAYGYTF
.,TRBD1,TRBV19,TRBJ1-2,TGTGCCAGTAGACGGGGACAGGGGGCGAGGAACTATGGCTACACCTTC,CASRRGQGARNYGYTF
.,TRBD1,TRBV28,TRBJ1-4,TGTGCCAGCAGACTTCAGGGGGCTGGCGAAAAACTGTTTTTT,CASRLQGAGEKLFF
.,TRBD1,TRBV9,TRBJ2-3,TGTGCCAGCAGCTCCACAGGGGTATCCACAGATACGCAGTATTTT,CASSSTGVSTDTQYF
.,TRBD2,TRBV7-9,TRBJ2-3,TGTGCCAGCATCTCTAGGACTAGCGGGAGCAGAGGAACAGATACGCAGTATTTT,CASISRTSGSRGTDTQYF
.,TRBD1,TRBV5-4,TRBJ2-5,TGTGCCAGCAGCACAGGGGGGTTTCAGCGAGAGACCCAGTACTTC,CASSTGGFQRETQYF
once,.,TRBV19,TRBJ2-1,TGTGCCAGTACGGGGGACTCCTACAATGAGCAGTTCTTC,CASTGDSYNEQFF
.,TRBD2,TRBV13,TRBJ2-1,TGTGCCAGCAGCCCAGGACTAGCGACGAGAAGGAGTGAGCAGTTCTTC,CASSPGLATRRSEQFF
.,TRBD1,TRBV19,TRBJ2-5,TGTGCCAGTAGTGGAGACAGGGGAATTTGGGAGACCCAGTACTTC,CASSGDRGIWETQYF
.,TRBD1,TRBV9,TRBJ2-7,TGTGCCAGCAGCGTAGTTGGACAGGTAAGGAAGCAGTACTTC,CASSVVGQVRKQYF
once,.,TRBV21-1,TRBJ2-5,TGTGCCAGCAGCAAAATCTGGGACAGACTCATCCAAGAGACCCAGTACTTC,CASSKIWDRLIQETQYF
.,.,TRBV5-1,TRBJ2-7,TGCGCCAGCAGCTTGGTGGCAGGGCTAACCTACGAGCAGTACTTC,CASSLVAGLTYEQYF
.,.,TRBV5-1,TRBJ1-1,TGCGCCAGCAGCTTCGAACAGGGTGTAGCTTTCTTT,CASSFEQGVAFF
.,TRBD1,TRBV6-5,TRBJ1-2,TGTGCCAGCAGTTGGGACAGGGGAGCGTATAACTATGGCTACACCTTC,CASSWDRGAYNYGYTF
.,.,TRBV7-6,TRBJ1-3,TGTGCCAGCAGCCCATCGCTAGCGGGAAACACCATATATTTT,CASSPSLAGNTIYF
.,.,TRBV12-3/TRBV12-4,TRBJ2-5,TGTGCCAGCAGTTTAATATTGGAGACCCAGTACTTC,CASSLILETQYF